This T cell receptor (beta chain) was sequenced during a study of CD8 T cells in ankylosing spondylitis. There are a few counts of this clonotype. Its target is not known. There are 15 residues in the CDR3. V lost 8 bases and J lost 2, with 15 bases in between. The V gene's germline CDR1 is MNHNS and CDR2 SASEGT. Findings of the study overall: Relatively scarce in peripheral blood, disease-linked clones were CD8+. A motif in TCR beta, a set of several highly homologous variants, appeared characteristic of ankylosing spondylitis blood. Enrichment of disease-linked clones was reportedly significant in matched ankylosing spondylitis synovial fluid. Some of these motif variants have turned up before, in reports on reactive arthritis synovial fluid and blood.

TCRdb itself ran the 5' RACE reads through MiXCR, one entry per CDR3 protein. This sample has 150,000 to 200,000 distinct CDR3 sequences, with 10% to 15% found just once. This chain links TRBV6-1 with TRBJ2-2, with D perhaps TRBD1 or TRBD2 (7 bases each). This TCR derives from a female donor with ankylosing spondylitis or in good health (not recorded which). Material: blood, either unsorted or a sorted T cell fraction (not recorded which). The CDR3 DNA is TGTGCCAGCTCAAGGGAGGGGGCCAACACCGGGGAGCTGTTTTTT. This gives the protein CASSREGANTGELFF.